The rows below give T cell receptor beta chains drawn from one sample of a study of shared clonotypes between healthy human individuals. The method was immunoSEQ multiplex PCR; TCRdb's version includes in-frame clones alone and lacks a portion of them. This sample has 450,000 to 500,000 clones, with 79% found just once. Sequences were obtained from PBMCs. The receptor source for this set is a woman in her thirties or forties in good health. Some clones in this sample may be carry-over from other donors' samples. Both conserved end residues are part of each CDR3. D genes are given only for firm matches. For some rows the clone size is stated as once, few or many, or as a class when expanded; others skip it.

J gene: TRBJ2-7; clone size: many; CDR3 length: 16; V gene: TRBV4-2; D gene: -; CDR3 DNA: TGTGCCAGCAGCCTCAGTTTCCCCGGACCCTCCTACGAGCAGTACTTC; CDR3 protein: CASSLSFPGPSYEQYF
J gene: TRBJ2-7; clone size: -; CDR3 length: 14; V gene: TRBV2; D gene: -; CDR3 DNA: TGTGCCAGCAGGGATACCTCAAACTCCTACGAGCAGTACTTC; CDR3 protein: CASRDTSNSYEQYF
J gene: TRBJ1-5; clone size: -; CDR3 length: 12; V gene: TRBV19; D gene: -; CDR3 DNA: TGTGCCAGTAGTAGAGGGACGCAGCCCCAGCATTTT; CDR3 protein: CASSRGTQPQHF
J gene: TRBJ2-3; clone size: -; CDR3 length: 13; V gene: TRBV29-1; D gene: TRBD2; CDR3 DNA: TGCAGCGTTGAAGGGATAGCGGGGACTGCGCAGTATTTT; CDR3 protein: CSVEGIAGTAQYF
J gene: TRBJ2-4; clone size: -; CDR3 length: 14; V gene: TRBV10-3; D gene: -; CDR3 DNA: TGTGCCACAACGGGGGAACTAGCCAAAAACATTCAGTACTTC; CDR3 protein: CATTGELAKNIQYF
J gene: TRBJ1-4; clone size: -; CDR3 length: 15; V gene: TRBV28; D gene: TRBD1; CDR3 DNA: TGTGCCAGCAGTACCCAGGGGGCGGGGGATGAAAAACTGTTTTTT; CDR3 protein: CASSTQGAGDEKLFF
J gene: TRBJ1-2; clone size: few; CDR3 length: 13; V gene: TRBV6-6; D gene: TRBD1; CDR3 DNA: TGTGCCAGCAGCCCGGGACAGGATTATGGCTACACCTTC; CDR3 protein: CASSPGQDYGYTF
J gene: TRBJ1-5; clone size: many; CDR3 length: 17; V gene: TRBV9; D gene: -; CDR3 DNA: TGTGCCAGCAGCAAGTTTCCCTGGGCGGGGAGCAATCAGCCCCAGCATTTT; CDR3 protein: CASSKFPWAGSNQPQHF
J gene: TRBJ2-7; clone size: -; CDR3 length: 12; V gene: TRBV2; D gene: -; CDR3 DNA: TGTGCCAGCAGCCTAACTCGGTACGAGCAGTACTTC; CDR3 protein: CASSLTRYEQYF
J gene: TRBJ1-4; clone size: many; CDR3 length: 17; V gene: TRBV4-2; D gene: TRBD1; CDR3 DNA: TGTGCCAGCAGCCGGGGACAGGGGCGGGGAAGAAGTGAAAAACTGTTTTTT; CDR3 protein: CASSRGQGRGRSEKLFF
J gene: TRBJ1-1; clone size: once; CDR3 length: 13; V gene: TRBV6-5; D gene: -; CDR3 DNA: TGTGCCAGCACTATCCAAGGGGGGACTGAAGCTTTCTTT; CDR3 protein: CASTIQGGTEAFF
J gene: TRBJ2-7; clone size: -; CDR3 length: 14; V gene: TRBV7-9; D gene: -; CDR3 DNA: TGTGCCAGCAGCTTAGGGCGGGCCCCCTACGAGCAGTACTTC; CDR3 protein: CASSLGRAPYEQYF
J gene: TRBJ2-5; clone size: few; CDR3 length: 18; V gene: TRBV7-3; D gene: TRBD1; CDR3 DNA: TGTGCCAGCAGCTTGGCCCGGACAGGGGGCGCAGTTAAGGAGACCCAGTACTTC; CDR3 protein: CASSLARTGGAVKETQYF
J gene: TRBJ1-1; clone size: -; CDR3 length: 15; V gene: TRBV27; D gene: TRBD1; CDR3 DNA: TGTGCCAGCAGTTTATCGCCAGGGGGGTACACTGAAGCTTTCTTT; CDR3 protein: CASSLSPGGYTEAFF
J gene: TRBJ1-4; clone size: -; CDR3 length: 14; V gene: TRBV29-1; D gene: TRBD1; CDR3 DNA: TGCAGCGCCACAGGGGGCGTAACTAATGAAAAACTGTTTTTT; CDR3 protein: CSATGGVTNEKLFF
J gene: TRBJ2-2; clone size: -; CDR3 length: 17; V gene: TRBV7-3; D gene: TRBD1; CDR3 DNA: TGTGCCAGCAGCCTCCATGGACAGGGGGGTAACACCGGGGAGCTGTTTTTT; CDR3 protein: CASSLHGQGGNTGELFF
J gene: TRBJ2-3; clone size: once; CDR3 length: 16; V gene: TRBV5-1; D gene: TRBD1; CDR3 DNA: TGCGCCAGCAGCGCCGGACAGGGGGCCCCTTGGGATACGCAGTATTTT; CDR3 protein: CASSAGQGAPWDTQYF
J gene: TRBJ2-1; clone size: -; CDR3 length: 19; V gene: TRBV4-2; D gene: TRBD2; CDR3 DNA: TGTGCCAGCAGCCAAGATCCCGCGGGAGGGCGGGACTCCTACAATGAGCAGTTCTTC; CDR3 protein: CASSQDPAGGRDSYNEQFF
J gene: TRBJ2-4; clone size: few; CDR3 length: 14; V gene: TRBV29-1; D gene: -; CDR3 DNA: TGCAGCGTTAACAGCCCAGTTGCCAAAAACATTCAGTACTTC; CDR3 protein: CSVNSPVAKNIQYF
J gene: TRBJ2-1; clone size: -; CDR3 length: 15; V gene: TRBV7-3; D gene: -; CDR3 DNA: TGTGCCAGCAGCTCCACCCGTGGCGGGACCAATGAGCAGTTCTTC; CDR3 protein: CASSSTRGGTNEQFF
J gene: TRBJ1-1; clone size: -; CDR3 length: 16; V gene: TRBV5-4; D gene: -; CDR3 DNA: TGTGCCAGCAGCTTGACCTTCCTCGGGGCGCACACTGAAGCTTTCTTT; CDR3 protein: CASSLTFLGAHTEAFF
J gene: TRBJ2-2; clone size: -; CDR3 length: 18; V gene: TRBV10-2; D gene: TRBD2; CDR3 DNA: TGCGCCAGCAGTGACTCCGGGACTAGCGGGAGGGCGCTAGGGGAGCTGTTTTTT; CDR3 protein: CASSDSGTSGRALGELFF